The 16 T cell receptor beta chains in this list originate from one sample, sequenced in a study of STAT3 mutations in large granular lymphocyte leukemia. Broader study findings: Every T-LGLL patient had at least one immunodominant TCRbeta clonotype.

Profiled with immunoSEQ multiplex PCR; TCRdb holds only in-frame clones, not every one. The sample records approximately 45,000 clones, about 81% being singletons. These receptors lack a known antigen. Material: PBMCs. The origin of the receptors is a human donor with T large granular lymphocyte leukemia. Some clones in this sample may be carry-over from other donors' samples.

The chain couples TRBV5-6 to TRBJ2-2, with TRBD1 matching 9 bases. J lost 1 base, V lost 4 bases, and 2 bases had no gene match. Germline V gene sequence: CDR1 SGHDT, CDR2 YYEEEE. CDR3 length: 15 residues. The CDR3 DNA reads as TGTGCCAGCAGCCTGGGACAGGGGAACACCGGGGAGCTGTTTTTT. As protein: CASSLGQGNTGELFF.

The J gene is TRBJ2-3, the V gene TRBV1; the tabulated D call, TRBD2, remains unverified against the DNA. TRBV1 is listed as a pseudogene. The CDR3 totals 16 residues. Written as DNA, the CDR3 is TGCACCAGCAGCACTAGCGGGGGGGCCGTCGCAGATACGCAGTATTTT. Its protein is CTSSTSGGAVADTQYF.

The chain recombines TRBV6-1 with TRBJ2-2; 7 bases are a match to TRBD1. Germline-derived CDR1 and CDR2 are MNHNS and SASEGT. With 5 bases clipped from V and 3 bases from J, the junction kept 6 bases outside the gene matches. CDR3 size: 15 residues. For the CDR3, the DNA is TGTGCCAGCAGTCTGGACAGGATTTACACCGGGGAGCTGTTTTTT. Protein sequence: CASSLDRIYTGELFF.

The V and J genes are TRBV7-2 and TRBJ1-2; tentatively, D is TRBD1 (5 bases). Germline CDR1 and CDR2: SGHTA and FQGNSA. Trimming shortened V by 6 bases and J by 4 bases, and 18 bases separated the two germline ends. This CDR3 is built from 15 residues. CDR3 residues: CASRGMPTDIYGYTF. As DNA, the CDR3 is TGTGCCAGCAGGGGGATGCCTACGGACATCTATGGCTACACCTTC.

This clone was counted only a few times. V usage is TRBV11-3 and J usage is TRBJ2-5; D may correspond to TRBD1 or TRBD2 (5 bases each). The CDR3 is 13 amino acids. V was shortened by 4 bases and J by 5 bases, with 11 bases between the two germline ends. Germline assignment: CDR1 SGHNT and CDR2 YENEEA. The CDR3 spells CASSSGPRETQYF. The CDR3 coding sequence is TGTGCCAGCAGCTCGGGACCTCGGGAGACCCAGTACTTC.

This sequence joins TRBV5-1 and TRBJ1-4; D gene ambiguous. The V end lost 7 bases, the J end lost 0 bases, and 13 bases lay between the germline ends. Germline assignment: CDR1 SGHRS and CDR2 YFSETQ. The CDR3 loop spans 15 amino acids. The CDR3 sequence: CASSPTGATNEKLFF. In DNA form, the CDR3 reads TGCGCCAGCTCCCCCACCGGTGCAACTAATGAAAAACTGTTTTTT.

The chain has TRBV25-1 and TRBJ2-3; 7 bases agree with TRBD2. The ends lost 8 bases at V and 4 bases at J; junction bases unmatched: 6. The CDR3 has 13 residues. Germline lookup yields CDR1 MGHDK and CDR2 SYGVNS. CDR3 bases: TGTGCCAGCGCGCGGCTAGCGGCAGATACGCAGTATTTT. It codes for CASARLAADTQYF. The full variable domain, with the rest looked up from reference TRBV25-1 and TRBJ2-3, is EADIYQTPRYLVIGTGKKITLECSQTMGHDKMYWYQQDPGMELHLIHYSYGVNSTEKGDLSSESTVSRIRTEHFPLTLESARPSHTSQYLCASARLAADTQYFGPGTRLTVL.

This chain uses TRBV6-5 with TRBJ1-4, with D unclear. The CDR3 runs to 14 residues. The germline V gene encodes CDR1 MNHEY and CDR2 SVGAGI. Trimming removed 5 bases from V and 7 bases from J, with 14 bases in between. DNA for the CDR3: TGTGCCAGCAGTAGGGCAGTGTGGGGTGAAAAACTGTTTTTT. Translation: CASSRAVWGEKLFF.

The CDR3 sequence: CASSLEGRGRETQYF. The CDR3, as DNA: TGCGCCAGCAGCTTGGAGGGCAGGGGCAGGGAGACCCAGTACTTC. This chain uses TRBV5-1 with TRBJ2-5, with D tentatively TRBD1 (6 bases). Deletions cut 0 bases from V and 5 bases from J, with 14 bases between. The CDR3 extends over 15 amino acids. The V gene's germline CDR1 is SGHRS and CDR2 YFSETQ.

V is TRBV11-2 and J is TRBJ1-6; D not certain. The CDR3 extends over 15 amino acids. Germline V gene lookup returns CDR1 SGHAT and CDR2 FQNNGV. With 1 base removed from V and 7 bases from J, the gap between germline ends came to 11 bases. The CDR3 region is CASSLAGQANSPLHF. CDR3 nucleotides: TGTGCCAGCAGCTTAGCTGGGCAGGCGAATTCACCCCTCCACTTT.

The gene calls are TRBV28 and TRBJ1-2; no definite D call. The germline V gene encodes CDR1 MDHEN and CDR2 SYDVKM. Trimming pared 6 bases from V and 4 bases from J, leaving 15 bases between. The CDR3 totals 14 residues. CDR3 nucleotide sequence: TGTGCCAGCAGCCCAGACCTCTTGGGCTATGGCTACACCTTC. Translating it yields CASSPDLLGYGYTF.

The gene calls are TRBV28 and TRBJ2-3; 8 bases are a match to TRBD2. Trimming took 2 bases from V and 5 from J; bases not matched to a gene: 9. The germline V gene has CDR1 MDHEN and CDR2 SYDVKM. The CDR3 runs to 16 residues. CDR3 sequence (DNA): TGTGCCAGCAGTTTACAGGCGGGGGGCTATGGAGATACGCAGTATTTT. Its protein is CASSLQAGGYGDTQYF.

This clone was counted a few times. The chain uses TRBV6-5 and TRBJ1-6, with D unresolved. The CDR3 runs to 15 residues. CDR1 is MNHEY and CDR2 is SVGAGI in the germline V gene. The V and J ends lost 2 bases and 7 bases respectively, with 12 bases between them. Here the CDR3 DNA reads TGTGCCAGCAGTTACGACACGGAGGCCAATTCACCCCTCCACTTT. This translates into CASSYDTEANSPLHF.

The chain couples TRBV27 to TRBJ1-6, with D tentatively TRBD1 (5 bases). The germline gives CDR1 MNHEY, CDR2 SMNVEV (reference sequence). V was clipped by 3 bases and J by 0 bases, with 12 bases between them. The CDR3 consists of 17 residues. The DNA of the CDR3 is TGTGCCAGCAGTTTCCAGGCAGGGAGCTCCTATAATTCACCCCTCCACTTT. It translates to CASSFQAGSSYNSPLHF.

J is TRBJ2-5 and V is TRBV18; D remains unclear. The V end lost 3 bases, the J end lost 0 bases, and 5 bases lay between the germline ends. The CDR3 covers 13 residues. The V gene's germline CDR1 is KGHSH and CDR2 LQKENI. CDR3 nucleotides: TGTGCCAGCTCACCGGGAAACCAAGAGACCCAGTACTTC. It specifies CASSPGNQETQYF. Using reference TRBV18 and TRBJ2-5 for the parts outside the CDR3, the full variable domain is NAGVMQNPRHLVRRRGQEARLRCSPMKGHSHVYWYRQLPEEGLKFMVYLQKENIIDESGMPKERFSAEFPKEGPSILRIQQVVRGDSAAYFCASSPGNQETQYFGPGTRLLVL.

This sequence joins TRBV10-3 and TRBJ2-3; D gene ambiguous. The V end was cut by 7 bases, the J end by 6 bases, with 14 bases between. This CDR3 comprises 13 residues. The germline CDR1 and CDR2 sequences are ENHRY and SYGVKD. CDR3 region: CAITVAERDTQYF. The CDR3 DNA follows: TGTGCCATCACGGTCGCTGAACGTGATACGCAGTATTTT.